The rows below give T cell receptor beta chains drawn from one sample of a study of naive and memory T cell subsets. TCRdb reanalysed the UMI-ligation and nested PCR reads using MiXCR and keeps one entry per CDR3 protein. Among roughly 40,000 distinct CDR3 sequences listed, less than 15% were seen once. The specimen sequenced was effector memory CD4+ T cells from blood. All receptors come from a human donor in good health. Each CDR3 is given with its conserved first and last residue. A D gene is named only where the DNA matches it firmly. A clone size is listed for some rows: how often the clone was seen (once, few, many), or a class if it is expanded.

j_call v_call clone_size d_call cdr3_aa cdr3_nt
TRBJ2-1 TRBV20-1 few - CSARPPGAYNEQFF TGCAGTGCACGACCGCCTGGCGCCTACAATGAGCAGTTCTTC
TRBJ1-4 TRBV7-7 - TRBD1 CASSLGRDSSEKLFF TGTGCCAGCAGCTTAGGTCGGGACAGTTCTGAAAAACTGTTTTTT
TRBJ2-1 TRBV20-1 many - CSARDPANSYNEQFF TGCAGTGCTAGAGATCCGGCCAACTCCTACAATGAGCAGTTCTTC
TRBJ2-1 TRBV5-1 - - CASSSSSSYNEQFF TGCGCCAGCAGCTCCTCTAGCTCCTACAATGAGCAGTTCTTC
TRBJ2-4 TRBV5-1 many TRBD1 CASSGTGQGDKNIQYF TGCGCCAGCAGCGGAACGGGACAGGGTGACAAAAACATTCAGTACTTC
TRBJ2-1 TRBV5-6 few TRBD1 CASSPGQGYNEQFF TGTGCCAGCAGCCCAGGACAGGGCTACAATGAGCAGTTCTTC
TRBJ2-2 TRBV7-2 - - CASSLALTGELFF TGTGCCAGCAGCTTAGCACTCACCGGGGAGCTGTTTTTT
TRBJ2-7 TRBV6-2/TRBV6-3 many - CASSSGDTYYEQYF TGTGCCAGCAGTTCGGGAGACACGTACTACGAGCAGTACTTC
TRBJ2-5 TRBV7-9 many - CASSSGLLSETQYF TGTGCCAGCAGCTCGGGCCTCCTGTCGGAGACCCAGTACTTC
TRBJ2-5 TRBV27 - TRBD2 CASSLSSLWASGVETQYF TGTGCCAGCAGTTTATCAAGTTTGTGGGCTAGCGGCGTGGAGACCCAGTACTTC
TRBJ2-1 TRBV3-1 many - CASSQAGTYNEQFF TGTGCCAGCAGCCAAGCCGGGACTTACAATGAGCAGTTCTTC
TRBJ2-2 TRBV19 - TRBD1 CASSRGDRDPGELFF TGTGCCAGTAGTAGAGGAGACAGGGACCCCGGGGAGCTGTTTTTT
TRBJ2-1 TRBV27 - - CASRGTAGVYNEQFF TGTGCCAGCAGAGGAACTGCCGGGGTCTACAATGAGCAGTTCTTC
TRBJ2-1 TRBV27 many - CASSFSGISYNEQFF TGTGCCAGCAGTTTTAGCGGAATATCCTACAATGAGCAGTTCTTC
TRBJ2-2 TRBV3-1 - - CASSQDTGRLNTGELFF TGTGCCAGCAGCCAAGATACCGGCAGACTGAACACCGGGGAGCTGTTTTTT
TRBJ2-1 TRBV4-1 - - CASSRTGGEVQFF TGCGCCAGCAGCCGAACAGGGGGGGAAGTCCAGTTCTTC
TRBJ2-1 TRBV24-1 - - CATSDSTGPHYNEQFF TGTGCCACCAGTGATTCAACAGGGCCACATTACAATGAGCAGTTCTTC
TRBJ2-1 TRBV7-3 few - CASSPWGGSSYNEQFF TGTGCCAGCAGCCCATGGGGCGGAAGCTCCTACAATGAGCAGTTCTTC
TRBJ2-1 TRBV7-2 few - CASSPRLVDEQFF TGTGCCAGCAGCCCTCGACTAGTCGATGAGCAGTTCTTC
TRBJ1-4 TRBV20-1 - - CSARSHSNEKLFF TGCAGTGCTAGAAGCCACAGTAATGAAAAACTGTTTTTT
TRBJ2-7 TRBV4-2 many - CASSQELSRAFDEQYF TGTGCCAGCAGCCAAGAATTGTCACGAGCTTTCGACGAGCAGTACTTC
TRBJ1-1 TRBV20-1 few TRBD1 CSAREPGQGGTEAFF TGCAGTGCTAGAGAGCCGGGACAGGGGGGCACTGAAGCTTTCTTT
TRBJ1-1 TRBV5-4 few - CASSLWGPNTEAFF TGTGCCAGCAGCTTGTGGGGGCCGAACACTGAAGCTTTCTTT
TRBJ2-1 TRBV7-2 - - CASSSLDYNEQFF TGTGCCAGCAGCTCCCTAGACTACAATGAGCAGTTCTTC
TRBJ2-5 TRBV7-2 medium-sized - CASSLEIQETQYF TGTGCCAGCAGCTTGGAGATCCAAGAGACCCAGTACTTC
TRBJ2-7 TRBV20-1 few - CSAPTDSKFTYEQYF TGCAGTGCTCCAACGGACAGCAAATTCACCTACGAGCAGTACTTC
TRBJ2-2 TRBV19 few TRBD1 CASSRDRGPSGTGELFF TGTGCCAGTAGTCGGGACAGGGGCCCCTCGGGGACCGGGGAGCTGTTTTTT
TRBJ1-2 TRBV24-1 few - CATSAGTPPYGYTF TGTGCCACCAGTGCCGGGACACCACCCTATGGCTACACCTTC
TRBJ2-3 TRBV28 - TRBD2 CASSLSPGLGSSTDTQYF TGTGCCAGCAGTTTATCCCCGGGACTAGGGTCTAGCACAGATACGCAGTATTTT
TRBJ2-7 TRBV9 few - CASSVGGNGYEQYF TGTGCCAGCAGCGTAGGCGGGAATGGCTACGAGCAGTACTTC
TRBJ1-1 TRBV12-3/TRBV12-4 - - CASSFAGTSNTEAFF TGTGCCAGCAGTTTTGCCGGGACTTCCAACACTGAAGCTTTCTTT
TRBJ1-4 TRBV4-1 - - CASSQEAGYREKLFF TGCGCCAGCAGCCAAGAGGCAGGGTACCGGGAAAAACTGTTTTTT
TRBJ1-5 TRBV19 few - CASSRGVLINPNQPQHF TGTGCCAGTAGTAGGGGGGTACTGATAAATCCTAATCAGCCCCAGCATTTT
TRBJ2-4 TRBV12-3/TRBV12-4 - - CASSLSGLGGQYF TGTGCCAGCAGTTTAAGTGGGTTGGGTGGGCAGTACTTC
TRBJ2-7 TRBV20-1 - TRBD1 CSASGYLGDRSNEQYF TGCAGTGCCTCAGGGTATCTTGGGGACAGGAGTAACGAGCAGTACTTC
TRBJ2-3 TRBV29-1 - - CSVEDVLADTQYF TGCAGCGTTGAAGATGTACTGGCAGATACGCAGTATTTT
TRBJ2-3 TRBV4-3 - TRBD2 CASGRESTDTQYF TGCGCCAGCGGGAGGGAGTCGACAGATACGCAGTATTTT
TRBJ2-3 TRBV4-1 few - CASSQGGESLLTLFLTPDTQYF TGCGCCAGCAGCCAAGGGGGGGAGTCACTCCTAACCCTCTTCTTAACCCCCGATACGCAGTATTTT
TRBJ2-7 TRBV12-3/TRBV12-4 few - CASSPSGPNEQYF TGTGCCAGCAGCCCCAGTGGTCCTAACGAGCAGTACTTC
TRBJ2-3 TRBV5-1 - - CASSPLVLTDTQYF TGCGCCAGCAGCCCTTTGGTTCTAACAGATACGCAGTATTTT
TRBJ1-4 TRBV7-2 many TRBD1 CASSIQTGGSEKLFF TGTGCCAGCAGCATTCAGACAGGGGGGAGTGAAAAACTGTTTTTT
TRBJ2-5 TRBV7-6 few TRBD1 CASSRGQETQYF TGTGCCAGCAGCAGGGGGCAGGAGACCCAGTACTTC
TRBJ1-2 TRBV20-1 many - CSAREVARGYGYTF TGCAGTGCTAGAGAAGTGGCCAGGGGCTATGGCTACACCTTC
TRBJ1-2 TRBV20-1 many TRBD1 CSAGVPGQGGGYTF TGCAGTGCTGGAGTACCGGGACAGGGAGGAGGCTACACCTTC
TRBJ2-7 TRBV10-3 many TRBD1 CAIRGTGAPYEQYF TGTGCCATCAGGGGGACAGGGGCGCCGTACGAGCAGTACTTC
TRBJ2-7 TRBV9 - TRBD2 CASSVGSSGRYEQYF TGTGCCAGCAGCGTAGGTTCCAGCGGGAGGTACGAGCAGTACTTC
TRBJ2-7 TRBV7-2 few - CASSPGPYERGEYF TGTGCCAGCAGCCCAGGACCGTACGAGCGCGGGGAGTACTTC
TRBJ1-6 TRBV9 many TRBD1 CASSPWTGTDLSPLHF TGTGCCAGCAGCCCATGGACAGGGACCGACCTTTCGCCCCTCCACTTT
TRBJ2-7 TRBV6-5 medium-sized TRBD1 CASSYVGQGNYEQYF TGTGCCAGCAGTTACGTAGGACAGGGAAATTACGAGCAGTACTTC
TRBJ1-2 TRBV12-3/TRBV12-4 - - CASSGESNYGYTF TGTGCCAGCAGTGGGGAAAGTAACTATGGCTACACCTTC
TRBJ1-4 TRBV7-9 few - CASSPGVNNEKLFF TGTGCCAGCAGCCCCGGAGTGAATAATGAAAAACTGTTTTTT
TRBJ2-3 TRBV7-2 many - CASSLFGGGGTDTQYF TGTGCCAGCAGCTTGTTTGGAGGCGGGGGCACAGATACGCAGTATTTT